This TCR beta chain was sequenced during a study of T cells in Graves' hyperthyroidism and ophthalmopathy. General study findings and limits: Researchers found most expanded thyroid clonotypes above 0.001 in blood as well.

Hyperthyroidism of Graves' type that showed no ophthalmopathy progression within 18 months was stable. Uncontrolled infection, other autoimmune disease, pregnancy or lactation led to exclusion. Diagnostic assessment was based on clinical symptoms, serum thyroxine and TRAb, thyroid ultrasound and orbital computed tomography. This clonotype was detected ten times or more. Its antigen is unidentified. Germline assignment: CDR1 SGHVS and CDR2 FQNEAQ. V lost 5 bases and J 2 bases, leaving 10 bases between the germline ends. The CDR3 extends over 13 amino acids. Amplified TCR beta CDR3 regions came from RNA transcripts. The HTBI primer set served for first-round RT-PCR of the TCR CDR3. In TCRdb, the multiplex PCR reads were re-called with MiXCR into one record per CDR3 protein. The sample lists roughly 290,000 distinct CDR3 sequences, about an eighth occurring once.

Specimen: blood. This TCR came from a middle-aged woman with Graves' hyperthyroidism. The chain is built from TRBV7-8 and TRBJ2-7, with D unclear. Here the CDR3 DNA reads TGTGCCAGCAGCGTGCGACTGGCCTACGAGCAGTACTTC. This encodes CASSVRLAYEQYF.